Listed below are T cell receptor beta chains from one sample, sequenced in a study of blood T cell repertoires in COVID-19. Produced via immunoSEQ multiplex PCR; TCRdb's table is partial and in-frame only. The data show 200,000 to 250,000 clones, roughly 81% seen once. Source material: peripheral blood. These receptors came from a woman aged 50 to 60 with active or convalescent COVID-19. CDR3s include the opening cysteine and the closing phenylalanine or tryptophan. D genes are given only for firm matches. The size field is filled for only some rows; it gives once, few, many or a size class.

TRBV19	NA	TRBD2	TRBJ2-4	TGTGCCAGTAGTATAGGGGTAGCGGGAGGAGCCGGAGGGGAAAACATTCAGTACTTC	CASSIGVAGGAGGENIQYF
TRBV6-5	NA	TRBD2	TRBJ2-5	TGTGCCAGCAGCACTAGCGGGTACCAAGAGACCCAGTACTTC	CASSTSGYQETQYF
TRBV9	NA	TRBD2	TRBJ2-1	TGTGCCAGCAGCGTAGCTACAAGGGGGACTAGCGGGCATTCCTACAATGAGCAGTTCTTC	CASSVATRGTSGHSYNEQFF
TRBV9	NA	NA	TRBJ2-5	TGTGCCAGCAGCGTGGAGACAGGAGGAGAGACCCAGTACTTC	CASSVETGGETQYF
TRBV4-1	once	TRBD2	TRBJ2-1	TGCGCCAGCAGCCTAGGACTAGCCGCCAGCTCCTACAATGAGCAGTTCTTC	CASSLGLAASSYNEQFF
TRBV5-1	NA	TRBD2	TRBJ2-2	TGCGCCAGCAGCTTGGTCGGCGGGGGGTATACCGGGGAGCTGTTTTTT	CASSLVGGGYTGELFF
TRBV5-1	NA	TRBD1	TRBJ1-1	TGCGCCAGCAGCCAGGCCGGGACAGTGAACACTGAAGCTTTCTTT	CASSQAGTVNTEAFF
TRBV2	NA	NA	TRBJ1-1	TGTGCCAGCAGCCAGGCGCTGAACACTGAAGCTTTCTTT	CASSQALNTEAFF
TRBV24-1	NA	NA	TRBJ2-5	TGTGCCACCAGTGATTATGGGACATCGTACCAAGAGACCCAGTACTTC	CATSDYGTSYQETQYF
TRBV21-1	NA	NA	TRBJ2-5	TGTGCCAGCAGCAAAGGGGGAGGAAAACTAGAGACCCAGTACTTC	CASSKGGGKLETQYF
TRBV19	once	TRBD1	TRBJ2-2	TGTGCCAGCGGGACAGGAGGAGCGGGGGAGCTGTTTTTT	CASGTGGAGELFF
TRBV18	NA	TRBD1	TRBJ1-3	TGTGCCAGCTCACCCGGCGGGGTGGACAGGGGGCCTGGAAACACCATATATTTT	CASSPGGVDRGPGNTIYF
TRBV29-1	NA	NA	TRBJ1-4	TGCAGCGTTACGGGGGCAACTAATGAAAAACTGTTTTTT	CSVTGATNEKLFF
TRBV12-3/TRBV12-4	NA	NA	TRBJ1-1	TGTGCCAGCGGACCGGGACACCTCACTGAAGCTTTCTTT	CASGPGHLTEAFF
TRBV6-4	NA	NA	TRBJ1-1	TGTGCCAGCAGTAGTGGGGGGGTGAACACTGAAGCTTTCTTT	CASSSGGVNTEAFF
TRBV27	many	NA	TRBJ1-3	TGTGCCAGCAGTCCGGTCAGGAACTCTGGAAACACCATATATTTT	CASSPVRNSGNTIYF
TRBV6-1	NA	NA	TRBJ2-5	TGTGCCAGCAGTGAAAACAGGTTGTGGACCCAGTACTTC	CASSENRLWTQYF
TRBV30	NA	NA	TRBJ2-3	TGTGCCTGGAGTGTCTCTAGCGCCACAGATACGCAGTATTTT	CAWSVSSATDTQYF
TRBV12-5	NA	TRBD1	TRBJ2-7	TGTGCTAGTGGTTTGGTAGGAATCTCCGGGACAGGCTCCTACGAGCAGTACTTC	CASGLVGISGTGSYEQYF
TRBV19	NA	NA	TRBJ1-1	TGTGCCAGTAGTTTTGACAGAGACACTGAAGCTTTCTTT	CASSFDRDTEAFF
TRBV29-1	once	NA	TRBJ1-4	TGCAGCGTTGAACTGGGGGCGTACGAAAAACTGTTTTTT	CSVELGAYEKLFF
TRBV18	NA	TRBD1	TRBJ1-1	TGTGCCAGCTCACCGGACAGGGATAGAAAAGCTTTCTTT	CASSPDRDRKAFF
TRBV18	once	NA	TRBJ1-1	TGTGCCAGCTCACCCCCCACGGTAATGAGGGACACTGAAGCTTTCTTT	CASSPPTVMRDTEAFF
TRBV7-8	NA	TRBD1	TRBJ2-3	TGTGCCAGCAGCTTTGATTTTAGCTTCCTTTCCGTGGACAGGGAAAAGACAGATACGCAGTATTTT	CASSFDFSFLSVDREKTDTQYF
TRBV28	few	TRBD1	TRBJ1-6	TGTGCCAGCAGTTCTTACAGGGGGAATAATTCACCCCTCCACTTT	CASSSYRGNNSPLHF
TRBV19	NA	NA	TRBJ2-5	TGTGCCAGTAGTATATGGGGGCAGGGAGAACAAGAGACCCAGTACTTC	CASSIWGQGEQETQYF
TRBV6-1	once	TRBD1	TRBJ2-1	TGTGCCAGCAGTGAAGCGGCGACAGGGGGGTCCTACAATGAGCAGTTCTTC	CASSEAATGGSYNEQFF
TRBV30	NA	NA	TRBJ1-1	TGTGCCTGGAGCTGGATCAGGGGAGCCACTGAAGCTTTCTTT	CAWSWIRGATEAFF
TRBV2	few	NA	TRBJ1-6	TGTGCCAGCAGTGGAGATGCCGATTCACCCCTCCACTTT	CASSGDADSPLHF
TRBV24-1	NA	TRBD2	TRBJ2-3	TGTGCCACCAGTGATTTTCGCGCTAGCGGTTCTAGCACAGATACGCAGTATTTT	CATSDFRASGSSTDTQYF
TRBV9	NA	NA	TRBJ1-5	TGTGCCAGCAGCCCGGGAGGGGGACTGGGCAATCAGCCCCAGCATTTT	CASSPGGGLGNQPQHF
TRBV12-3/TRBV12-4	NA	NA	TRBJ1-5	TGTGCCAGCACCCGGGATTTCAATCAGCCCCAGCATTTT	CASTRDFNQPQHF
TRBV2	NA	NA	TRBJ2-3	TGTGCCAGCAGTGAAATCGCGTCTAGCACAGATACGCAGTATTTT	CASSEIASSTDTQYF
TRBV29-1	NA	TRBD1	TRBJ1-1	TGCAGCGGGACAGGGGTGACTGAAGCTTTCTTT	CSGTGVTEAFF
TRBV18	NA	NA	TRBJ2-2	TGTGCCAGCTCACCTCCGGACACAAACACCGGGGAGCTGTTTTTT	CASSPPDTNTGELFF